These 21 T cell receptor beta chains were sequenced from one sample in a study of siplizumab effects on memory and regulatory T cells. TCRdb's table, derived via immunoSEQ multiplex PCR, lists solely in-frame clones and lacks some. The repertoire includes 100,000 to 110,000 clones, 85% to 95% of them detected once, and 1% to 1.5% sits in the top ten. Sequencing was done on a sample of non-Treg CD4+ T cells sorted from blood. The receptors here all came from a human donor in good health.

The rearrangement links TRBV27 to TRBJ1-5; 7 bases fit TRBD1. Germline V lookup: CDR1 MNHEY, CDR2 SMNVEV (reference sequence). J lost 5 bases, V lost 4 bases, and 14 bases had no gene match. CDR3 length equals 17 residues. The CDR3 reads CASSSPSLRGGDQPQHF. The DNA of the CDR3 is TGTGCCAGCAGTTCACCTAGTCTCAGGGGGGGGGATCAGCCCCAGCATTTT.

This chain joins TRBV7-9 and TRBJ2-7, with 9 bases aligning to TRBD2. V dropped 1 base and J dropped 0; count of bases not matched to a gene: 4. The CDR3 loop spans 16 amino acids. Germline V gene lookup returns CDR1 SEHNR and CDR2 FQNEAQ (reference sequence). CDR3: CASSLEGGRASYEQYF. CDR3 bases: TGTGCCAGCAGCTTAGAGGGCGGGAGGGCCTCCTACGAGCAGTACTTC.

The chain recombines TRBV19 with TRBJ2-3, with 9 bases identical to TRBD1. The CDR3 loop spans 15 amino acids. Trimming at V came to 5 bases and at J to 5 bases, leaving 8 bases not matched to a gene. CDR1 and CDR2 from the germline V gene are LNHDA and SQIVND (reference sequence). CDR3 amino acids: CASSRRDRAEDTQYF. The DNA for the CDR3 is TGTGCCAGTAGTCGCCGGGACAGGGCAGAAGATACGCAGTATTTT.

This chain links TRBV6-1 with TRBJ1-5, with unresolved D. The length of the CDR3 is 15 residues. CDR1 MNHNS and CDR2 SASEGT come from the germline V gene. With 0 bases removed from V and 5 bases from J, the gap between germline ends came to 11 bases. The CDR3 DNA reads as TGTGCCAGCAGTGAAGCAGGGCAGCTATATCAGCCCCAGCATTTT. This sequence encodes CASSEAGQLYQPQHF.

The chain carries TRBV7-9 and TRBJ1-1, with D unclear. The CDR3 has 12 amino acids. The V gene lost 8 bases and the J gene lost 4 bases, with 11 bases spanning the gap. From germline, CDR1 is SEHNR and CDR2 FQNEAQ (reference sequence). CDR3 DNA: TGTGCCAGCCCCCAAGGCCTCACTGAAGCTTTCTTT. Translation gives CASPQGLTEAFF.

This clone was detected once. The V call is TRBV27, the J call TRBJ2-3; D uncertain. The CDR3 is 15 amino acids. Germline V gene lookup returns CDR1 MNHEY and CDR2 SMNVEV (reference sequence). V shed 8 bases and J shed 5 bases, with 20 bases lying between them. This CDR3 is CASSYRPARGDTQYF. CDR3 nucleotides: TGTGCCAGCTCCTATCGGCCAGCGAGAGGAGATACGCAGTATTTT.

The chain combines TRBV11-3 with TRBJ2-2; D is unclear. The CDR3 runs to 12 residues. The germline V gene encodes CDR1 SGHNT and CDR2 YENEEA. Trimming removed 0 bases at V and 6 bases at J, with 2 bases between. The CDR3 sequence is CASSLDAGELFF. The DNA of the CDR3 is TGTGCCAGCAGCTTAGATGCCGGGGAGCTGTTTTTT.

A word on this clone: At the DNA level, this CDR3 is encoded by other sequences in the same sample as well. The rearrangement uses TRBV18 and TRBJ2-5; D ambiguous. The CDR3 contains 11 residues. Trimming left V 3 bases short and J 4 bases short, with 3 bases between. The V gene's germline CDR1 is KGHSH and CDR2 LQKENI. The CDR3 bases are TGTGCCAGCTCACCGGGAGAGACCCAGTACTTC. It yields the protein CASSPGETQYF. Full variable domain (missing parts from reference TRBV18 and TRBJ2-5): NAGVMQNPRHLVRRRGQEARLRCSPMKGHSHVYWYRQLPEEGLKFMVYLQKENIIDESGMPKERFSAEFPKEGPSILRIQQVVRGDSAAYFCASSPGETQYFGPGTRLLVL.

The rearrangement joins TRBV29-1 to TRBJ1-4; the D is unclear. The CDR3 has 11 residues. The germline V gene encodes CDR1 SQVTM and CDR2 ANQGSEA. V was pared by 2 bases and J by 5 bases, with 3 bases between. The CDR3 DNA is TGCAGCGTTGAAAAGAATGAAAAACTGTTTTTT. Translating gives CSVEKNEKLFF.

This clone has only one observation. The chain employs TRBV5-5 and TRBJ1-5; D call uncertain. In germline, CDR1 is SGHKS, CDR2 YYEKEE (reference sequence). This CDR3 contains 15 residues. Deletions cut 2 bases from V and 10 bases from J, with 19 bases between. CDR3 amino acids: CASSFHTGLFQPQHF. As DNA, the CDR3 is TGTGCCAGCAGCTTTCATACCGGTTTGTTTCAACCCCAGCATTTT.

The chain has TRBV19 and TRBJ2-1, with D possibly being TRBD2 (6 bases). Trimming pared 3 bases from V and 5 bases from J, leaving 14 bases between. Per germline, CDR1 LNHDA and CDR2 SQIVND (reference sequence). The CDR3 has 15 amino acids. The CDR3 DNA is TGTGCCAGTAGTATTGGGAGCGGGCACGACAATGAGCAGTTCTTC. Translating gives CASSIGSGHDNEQFF. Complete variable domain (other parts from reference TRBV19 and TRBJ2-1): DGGITQSPKYLFRKEGQNVTLSCEQNLNHDAMYWYRQDPGQGLRLIYYSQIVNDFQKGDIAEGYSVSREKKESFPLTVTSAQKNPTAFYLCASSIGSGHDNEQFFGPGTRLTVL.

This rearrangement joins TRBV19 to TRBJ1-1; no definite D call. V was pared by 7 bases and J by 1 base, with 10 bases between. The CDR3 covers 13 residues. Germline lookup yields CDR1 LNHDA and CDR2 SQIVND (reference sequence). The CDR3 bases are TGTGCCAGTACGCGCAGCCGGAACACTGAAGCTTTCTTT. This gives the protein CASTRSRNTEAFF.

CDR3 region: CASRSPRGQGLDGYTF. The CDR3 bases are TGTGCCAGTAGAAGCCCTAGGGGACAGGGGTTGGATGGCTACACCTTC. V usage is TRBV19 and J usage is TRBJ1-2, with 10 nucleotides matching TRBD1. The CDR3 is 16 residues long. CDR1 is LNHDA and CDR2 is SQIVND in the germline V gene (reference sequence). Trimming cost V 6 bases and J 6 bases; bases outside gene matches: 13.

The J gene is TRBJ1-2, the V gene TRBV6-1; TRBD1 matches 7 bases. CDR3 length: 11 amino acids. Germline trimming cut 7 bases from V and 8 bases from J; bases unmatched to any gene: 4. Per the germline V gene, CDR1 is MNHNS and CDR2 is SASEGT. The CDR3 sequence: CASMTGYGYTF. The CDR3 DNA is TGTGCCAGCATGACAGGGTACGGCTACACCTTC.

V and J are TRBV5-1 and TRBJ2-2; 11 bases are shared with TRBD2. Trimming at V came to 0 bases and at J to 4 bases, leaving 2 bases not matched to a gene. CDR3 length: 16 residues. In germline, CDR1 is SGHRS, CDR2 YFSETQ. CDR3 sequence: CASSLDGTSGTGELFF. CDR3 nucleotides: TGCGCCAGCAGCTTGGATGGGACTAGCGGCACCGGGGAGCTGTTTTTT.

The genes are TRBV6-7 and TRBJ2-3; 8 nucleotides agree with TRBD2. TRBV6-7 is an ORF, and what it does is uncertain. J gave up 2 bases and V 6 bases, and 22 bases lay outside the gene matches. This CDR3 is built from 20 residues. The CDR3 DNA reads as TGTGCCAGCAGCCATATCACGGGGGCTAACGATGGACTAGCCACAGATACGCAGTATTTT. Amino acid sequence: CASSHITGANDGLATDTQYF.

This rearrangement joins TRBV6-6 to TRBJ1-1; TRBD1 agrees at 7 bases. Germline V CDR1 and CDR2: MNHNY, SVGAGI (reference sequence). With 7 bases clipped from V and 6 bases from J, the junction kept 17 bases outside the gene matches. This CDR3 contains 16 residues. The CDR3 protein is CASIPGQLSLVAEAFF. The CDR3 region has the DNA TGTGCCAGCATCCCGGGACAGCTCAGTTTAGTCGCTGAAGCTTTCTTT.

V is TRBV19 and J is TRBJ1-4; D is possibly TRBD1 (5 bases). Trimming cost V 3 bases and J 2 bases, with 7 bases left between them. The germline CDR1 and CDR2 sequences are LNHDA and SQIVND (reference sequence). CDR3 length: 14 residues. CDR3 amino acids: CASSIGGTNEKLFF. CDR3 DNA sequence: TGTGCCAGTAGTATTGGGGGGACTAATGAAAAACTGTTTTTT.

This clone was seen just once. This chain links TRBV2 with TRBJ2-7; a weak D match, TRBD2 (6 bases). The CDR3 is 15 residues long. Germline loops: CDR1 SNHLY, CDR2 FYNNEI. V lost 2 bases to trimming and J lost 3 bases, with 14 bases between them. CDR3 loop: CASSEFQREVYEQYF. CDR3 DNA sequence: TGTGCCAGCAGTGAATTTCAGAGGGAGGTCTACGAGCAGTACTTC. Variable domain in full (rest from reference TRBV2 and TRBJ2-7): EPEVTQTPSHQVTQMGQEVILRCVPISNHLYFYWYRQILGQKVEFLVSFYNNEISEKSEIFDDQFSVERPDGSNFTLKIRSTKLEDSAMYFCASSEFQREVYEQYFGPGTRLTVT.

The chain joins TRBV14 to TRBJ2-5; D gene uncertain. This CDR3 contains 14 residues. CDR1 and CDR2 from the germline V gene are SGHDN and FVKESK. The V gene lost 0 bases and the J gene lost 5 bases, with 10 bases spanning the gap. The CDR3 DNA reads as TGTGCCAGCAGCCAAGAAACGGGCCTGGAGACCCAGTACTTC. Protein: CASSQETGLETQYF.

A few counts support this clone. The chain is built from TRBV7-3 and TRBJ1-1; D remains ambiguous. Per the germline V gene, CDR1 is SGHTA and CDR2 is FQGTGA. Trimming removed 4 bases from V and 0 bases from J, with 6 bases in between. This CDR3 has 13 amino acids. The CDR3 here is CASSSRVNTEAFF. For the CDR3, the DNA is TGTGCCAGCAGCTCCCGGGTGAACACTGAAGCTTTCTTT.